This is a list of T cell receptor beta chains from one sample in a study of blood T cell repertoires in COVID-19. Data came from immunoSEQ multiplex PCR; TCRdb stores just in-frame clones and leaves some out. The sample lists roughly 100,000 clones; around 87% were seen once. The sample taken for sequencing was peripheral blood. The source of these receptors is a human donor in a cohort sampled during active COVID-19. CDR3s include the opening cysteine and the closing phenylalanine or tryptophan. The D gene is left open where the match is weak. Only part of the rows carry a size: once, few, many, or a class if the clone is expanded.

clone size | J gene | D gene | V gene | CDR3 protein | CDR3 DNA
. | TRBJ1-2 | TRBD1 | TRBV27 | CASRTGGYGYTF | TGTGCCAGCAGGACAGGGGGCTATGGCTACACCTTC
. | TRBJ1-5 | . | TRBV4-1 | CASSPPGGRNQPQHF | TGCGCCAGCAGCCCCCCCGGGGGTCGGAATCAGCCCCAGCATTTT
. | TRBJ1-4 | TRBD1 | TRBV6-5 | CASSYSMAGGYEKLFF | TGTGCCAGCAGTTACTCGATGGCAGGGGGATATGAAAAACTGTTTTTT
. | TRBJ1-2 | . | TRBV7-2 | CASSLAVNGYTF | TGTGCCAGCAGCTTAGCCGTAAATGGCTACACCTTC
once | TRBJ1-6 | . | TRBV14 | CASSQVAVNSPLHF | TGTGCCAGCAGCCAAGTGGCCGTTAATTCACCCCTCCACTTT
. | TRBJ1-4 | . | TRBV5-1 | CASKDGANEKLFF | TGCGCCAGCAAGGACGGGGCTAATGAAAAACTGTTTTTT
. | TRBJ2-7 | . | TRBV30 | CACPARGSYEQYF | TGTGCCTGCCCGGCGAGGGGGTCCTACGAGCAGTACTTC
. | TRBJ1-2 | . | TRBV5-1 | CASSLAGEGYGYTF | TGCGCCAGCAGCTTGGCGGGGGAGGGCTATGGCTACACCTTC
. | TRBJ2-5 | . | TRBV5-4 | CASSSRQDEETQYF | TGTGCCAGCAGCTCAAGACAGGACGAAGAGACCCAGTACTTC
. | TRBJ1-5 | . | TRBV30 | CAWSRGEHQPQHF | TGTGCCTGGAGTCGGGGTGAACACCAGCCCCAGCATTTT
. | TRBJ1-1 | . | TRBV5-6 | CASSLGQTLNTEAFF | TGTGCCAGCAGCTTAGGACAGACCCTGAACACTGAAGCTTTCTTT
. | TRBJ2-7 | . | TRBV6-2/TRBV6-3 | CASSFRDYEQYF | TGTGCCAGCAGTTTCCGAGACTACGAGCAGTACTTC
. | TRBJ2-3 | TRBD2 | TRBV5-6 | CASSSLGDTSGGRTDTQYF | TGTGCCAGCAGCTCCCTTGGCGATACTAGCGGGGGACGCACAGATACGCAGTATTTT
once | TRBJ2-2 | TRBD1 | TRBV27 | CASSLLFGTGKNTGELFF | TGTGCCAGCAGTTTATTATTCGGGACAGGGAAGAACACCGGGGAGCTGTTTTTT